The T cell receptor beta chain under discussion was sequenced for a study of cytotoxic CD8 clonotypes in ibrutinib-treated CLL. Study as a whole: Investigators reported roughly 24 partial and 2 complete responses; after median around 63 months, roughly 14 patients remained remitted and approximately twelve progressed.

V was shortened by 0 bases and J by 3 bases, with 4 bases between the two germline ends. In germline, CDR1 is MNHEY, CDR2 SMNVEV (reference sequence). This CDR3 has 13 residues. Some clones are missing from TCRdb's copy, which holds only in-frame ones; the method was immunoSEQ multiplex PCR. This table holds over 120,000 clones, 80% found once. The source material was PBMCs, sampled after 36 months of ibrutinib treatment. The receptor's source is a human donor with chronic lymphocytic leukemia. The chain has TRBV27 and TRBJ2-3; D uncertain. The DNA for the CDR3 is TGTGCCAGCAGTTTATCCCAAACAGATACGCAGTATTTT. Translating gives CASSLSQTDTQYF.